The rows below give T cell receptor beta chains drawn from one sample of a study of read filtering for tumor transcriptome and immune sequencing. Each CDR3 protein is one row after TCRdb ran MiXCR on the reads. The repertoire holds roughly 82,000 distinct CDR3 sequences, roughly an eighth seen once, with 15% in the top ten. Source material: a population of CD138-negative cells sorted from bone marrow. All receptors come from a donor aged 40 or older with multiple myeloma. Each CDR3 is given with its conserved first and last residue. The D gene is left open where the match is weak. Only part of the rows carry a size: once, few, many, or a class if the clone is expanded.

d_call	cdr3_length	v_call	clone_size	j_call	cdr3_nt	cdr3_aa
-	16	TRBV7-9	many	TRBJ2-1	TGTGCCAGCAGCCGGACACCCCAGGGCTCCTACAATGAGCAGTTCTTC	CASSRTPQGSYNEQFF
-	13	TRBV10-3	many	TRBJ2-7	TGTGCCATCAGTGAAGTGGAGAACTACGAGCAGTACTTC	CAISEVENYEQYF
TRBD2	19	TRBV20-1	many	TRBJ2-3	TGCAGTGCAGCTGGGACTAGCGGGAGAGGGGGGATCGGCACAGATACGCAGTATTTT	CSAAGTSGRGGIGTDTQYF
TRBD1	17	TRBV7-6	many	TRBJ2-3	TGTGCCAGCAGCTTAGGGCCCCCCGGACAGGGCACAGATACGCAGTATTTT	CASSLGPPGQGTDTQYF
-	13	TRBV15	many	TRBJ2-7	TGTGCCACCAGCAGAGATCGGGGCTACGAGCAGTACTTC	CATSRDRGYEQYF
-	11	TRBV28	many	TRBJ1-1	TGTGCCAGCAAGACGAACACTGAAGCTTTCTTT	CASKTNTEAFF
TRBD1	13	TRBV5-1	many	TRBJ2-5	TGCGCCAGCAGTGGTCAGGGGGAAGAGACCCAGTACTTC	CASSGQGEETQYF
-	14	TRBV7-9	many	TRBJ2-3	TGTGCCAGCAGCTTAGTATCGGCCACAGATACGCAGTATTTT	CASSLVSATDTQYF
-	15	TRBV4-2	-	TRBJ2-5	TGTGCCAGCAGCCAAGACAGGTCGCGGGAAGAGACCCAGTACTTC	CASSQDRSREETQYF
TRBD1	14	TRBV2	medium-sized	TRBJ2-3	TGTGCCAGCATGGACAGGGTTAGCACAGATACGCAGTATTTT	CASMDRVSTDTQYF
-	12	TRBV5-1	-	TRBJ1-1	TGCGCCAGCAGCTGGGGGAGCCCCGAAGCTTTCTTT	CASSWGSPEAFF
-	12	TRBV10-3	many	TRBJ2-1	TGTGCCACGGGGCGAGAGAACAATGAGCAGTTCTTC	CATGRENNEQFF
TRBD1	15	TRBV29-1	many	TRBJ2-2	TGCAGCGTTGTCAGGGGGCCTACGAACACCGGGGAGCTGTTTTTT	CSVVRGPTNTGELFF
TRBD2	15	TRBV18	many	TRBJ2-1	TGTGCCAGCTCTCCCGGGACTAGCGGGAGGAATGAGCAGTTCTTC	CASSPGTSGRNEQFF
-	11	TRBV20-1	many	TRBJ1-1	TGCAGTGCTAGAGATCGGTCTGAAGCTTTCTTT	CSARDRSEAFF
-	14	TRBV7-9	many	TRBJ1-1	TGTGCCAGCAGTTCCTCGAGGGGTATCACTGAAGCTCTCTTT	CASSSSRGITEALF
TRBD2	19	TRBV5-1	many	TRBJ2-7	TGCGCCAGCAGGGTTGTGGACGGACTAGCGGGAAAAAACGCCTACGAGCAGTACTTC	CASRVVDGLAGKNAYEQYF
-	14	TRBV29-1	many	TRBJ2-1	TGCAGCGTCGCTGGACAGGGAGGGATCAATGAGCAGTTCTTC	CSVAGQGGINEQFF
TRBD1	13	TRBV11-2	many	TRBJ2-4	TGTGCCAGCACCGTGGACAGGGGAATCATTCAGTACTTC	CASTVDRGIIQYF
TRBD1	12	TRBV10-3	-	TRBJ2-7	TGTGCCATCAGGGACAGGGTTGACGAGCAGTACTTC	CAIRDRVDEQYF
-	14	TRBV5-1	many	TRBJ2-7	TGCGCCAGCAGCTACCAGGCTAGCTCCTACGAGCAGTACTTC	CASSYQASSYEQYF
TRBD1	14	TRBV3-1	-	TRBJ1-5	TGTGCCAGCAGCCGTACAGGGGGCGGCCAGCCCCAGCATTTT	CASSRTGGGQPQHF
-	16	TRBV28	many	TRBJ2-7	TGTGCCAGCAGTTTTTCGGGGCAGGGTTGGTCCTACGAGCAGTACTTC	CASSFSGQGWSYEQYF
-	12	TRBV28	many	TRBJ1-1	TGTGCCAGCAGTTCCCTGTCCCAAGAAGCTTTCTTT	CASSSLSQEAFF
TRBD1	17	TRBV5-1	-	TRBJ2-3	TGCGCCAGCAGCTTGGGTTGGGTGAGAGGGGGCGCAGATACGCAGTATTTT	CASSLGWVRGGADTQYF
-	17	TRBV5-1	many	TRBJ2-6	TGCGCCAGCAGCACCCAGGCCCCGAGCTCTGGGGCCAACGTCCTGACTTTC	CASSTQAPSSGANVLTF
-	13	TRBV5-1	many	TRBJ2-7	TGCGCCAGCAGCGGGGCTAGAGCGTACGAGCAGTACTTC	CASSGARAYEQYF
-	14	TRBV5-1	many	TRBJ2-3	TGCGCCAGCCTCCGCGGCGGTAGCACAGATACGCAGTATTTT	CASLRGGSTDTQYF
TRBD2	15	TRBV29-1	many	TRBJ2-1	TGCAGCGTTGTGGGGGGGAGTCTATCCTACAATGAGCAGTTCTTC	CSVVGGSLSYNEQFF
-	15	TRBV29-1	many	TRBJ1-4	TGCAGCGTTGAAGTACGGCAGGGCCCAAATGAAAAACTGTTTTTT	CSVEVRQGPNEKLFF
-	15	TRBV5-1	many	TRBJ2-3	TGCGCCAGCAGCCTCGTGGCCTCTGTACGAGATACGCAGTATTTT	CASSLVASVRDTQYF
TRBD1	15	TRBV3-1	many	TRBJ1-4	TGTGCCAGCAGCCAAATGGACAGGGAGGATGAAAAACTGTTTTTT	CASSQMDREDEKLFF
TRBD1	15	TRBV28	many	TRBJ2-3	TGTGCCAGCAGCTACGGACAGGGCGGCACAGATACGCAGTATTTT	CASSYGQGGTDTQYF
-	13	TRBV7-9	few	TRBJ2-7	TGTGCCAGCAGCCCCAGGGCTTCCTACGAGCAGTACTTC	CASSPRASYEQYF
-	14	TRBV19	-	TRBJ2-6	TGTGCCAGTAAGCGTCCCTCTGGGGCCAACGTCCTGACTTTC	CASKRPSGANVLTF
-	13	TRBV5-1	many	TRBJ1-5	TGTGCCAGCAGCGTAGATAGCAATCAGCCCCAGCATTTT	CASSVDSNQPQHF
-	13	TRBV4-1	many	TRBJ2-5	TGCGCCAGCAGCCAAGATCCCCAAGGGACCCAGTACTTC	CASSQDPQGTQYF
TRBD2	16	TRBV28	many	TRBJ2-7	TGTGCCAGCAGTTCCATGGGAGCGGGAGAGACCTACGAGCAGTACTTC	CASSSMGAGETYEQYF
TRBD2	14	TRBV20-1	many	TRBJ2-1	TGCAGTGCTATAGCGGGAGGGCCGTACAATGAGCAGTTCTTC	CSAIAGGPYNEQFF
-	16	TRBV28	many	TRBJ2-7	TGTGCCAGCAGTTCCTTGACATCTCGGTATGCTTACGAGCAGTACTTC	CASSSLTSRYAYEQYF
-	13	TRBV3-1	many	TRBJ1-2	TGTGCCAGCAGCCCCGGACAGCGGTATGGCTACACCTTC	CASSPGQRYGYTF
-	16	TRBV29-1	many	TRBJ2-2	TGCAGCGGGAGGAAGGTGGCGGGACCTAACACCGGGGAGCTGTTTTTT	CSGRKVAGPNTGELFF
-	11	TRBV20-1	many	TRBJ1-1	TGCAGTGCTAGAGAGAACACTGAAGCTTTCTTT	CSARENTEAFF
TRBD1	14	TRBV18	many	TRBJ2-5	TGTGCCAGCTCCCCTCCGGGACAGCGAGAGACCCAGTACTTC	CASSPPGQRETQYF
-	13	TRBV20-1	many	TRBJ1-1	TGCAGTGCTCAAGGGGACACGAACACTGAAGCTTTCTTT	CSAQGDTNTEAFF
TRBD1	14	TRBV20-1	few	TRBJ1-5	TGCAGTGCTAGAGGGGACAGGGTCAATCAGCCCCAGCATTTT	CSARGDRVNQPQHF
TRBD1	15	TRBV29-1	many	TRBJ2-7	TGCAGCGTTGAGCTGGGACAGGGCTTGAACTACGAGCAGTACTTC	CSVELGQGLNYEQYF
-	15	TRBV6-1	few	TRBJ1-1	TGTGCCAGCAGTGAACTAGGACTAGCCCGGACTGAAGCTTTCTTT	CASSELGLARTEAFF
-	17	TRBV4-1	many	TRBJ1-5	TGCGCCAGCAGCCAAGAAGCCGGACGGCCCGGGAATCAGCCCCAGCATTTT	CASSQEAGRPGNQPQHF
TRBD2	14	TRBV5-1	few	TRBJ2-7	TGCGCCAGCAGCTTGGGACTAGCGGGAGTCGAGCAGTACTTC	CASSLGLAGVEQYF
-	14	TRBV2	many	TRBJ2-1	TGTGCCAGCAGTGCCACCATAGGGGGTGATGAGCAGTTCTTC	CASSATIGGDEQFF
TRBD1	14	TRBV29-1	many	TRBJ2-3	TGCAGCGTTGTAAGGGACAGGGCTGGAGATACGCAGTATTTT	CSVVRDRAGDTQYF